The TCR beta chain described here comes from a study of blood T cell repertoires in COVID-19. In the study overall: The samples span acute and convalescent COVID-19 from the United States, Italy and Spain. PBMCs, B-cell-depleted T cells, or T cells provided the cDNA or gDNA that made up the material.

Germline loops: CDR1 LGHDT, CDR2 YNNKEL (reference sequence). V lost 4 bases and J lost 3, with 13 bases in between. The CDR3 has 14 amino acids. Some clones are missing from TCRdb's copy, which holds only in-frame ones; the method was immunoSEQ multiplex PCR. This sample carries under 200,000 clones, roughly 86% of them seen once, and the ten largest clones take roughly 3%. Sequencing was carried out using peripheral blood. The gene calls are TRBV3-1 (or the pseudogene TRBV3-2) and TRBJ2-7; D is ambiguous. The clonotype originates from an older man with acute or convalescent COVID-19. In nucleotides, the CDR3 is TGTGCCAGCAGCCCCCGGGTAGAAGTCTACGAGCAGTACTTC. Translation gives CASSPRVEVYEQYF.